This TCR beta chain was recovered during a study of PD-L1 blockade in urothelial cancer. The V and J ends lost 1 base and 1 base respectively, with 8 bases between them. The CDR3 is made up of 13 amino acids. Germline V gene sequence: CDR1 GTSNPN, CDR2 SVGIG (reference sequence). Noted time point: pretreatment peripheral blood. The method was immunoSEQ multiplex PCR; TCRdb's version includes in-frame clones alone and lacks a portion of them. The profile shows tens of thousands of clones, roughly 90% of them singletons. The genes are TRBV30 and TRBJ2-7; tentatively, D is TRBD2 (5 bases). This specimen consisted of PBMCs, obtained around atezolizumab (anti-PD-L1) treatment. The source is an older man with urothelial cancer. The CDR3: CAWSDGVSYEQYF. CDR3 DNA: TGTGCCTGGAGTGACGGGGTGTCCTACGAGCAGTACTTC.